Listed below are T cell receptor beta chains from one sample, sequenced in a study of post-analysis software for immune sequencing data. Via MiXCR, TCRdb re-called the PCR reads, giving one row per CDR3 protein. The repertoire holds 350,000 to 500,000 distinct CDR3 sequences, with 30% to 40% as singletons. The sample comprised blood. Receptors originate from a girl aged 2 to 10 with multiple sclerosis. CDR3s include the opening cysteine and the closing phenylalanine or tryptophan. The D gene is left open where the match is weak. Expanded clones get a size class; other rows say once, few or many, or leave the size out.

TRBV10-3	TRBD1	TRBJ2-1	few	TGTGCCATCAGTATTCTGGGACAGGGGAGACACAATGAGCAGTTCTTC	CAISILGQGRHNEQFF
TRBV6-6	.	TRBJ1-1	few	TGTGCCAGCAACCACGTTTTGACGGACCCGGAGACTGAAGCTTTCTTT	CASNHVLTDPETEAFF
TRBV11-3	.	TRBJ2-1	.	TGTGCCAGCAGCTTAGCGACTACCTATGAGCAGTTCTTC	CASSLATTYEQFF
TRBV10-3	TRBD1	TRBJ1-5	few	TGTGCCATCAGTGGGGACAGGGAACAGCCCCAGCATTTT	CAISGDREQPQHF
TRBV5-1	.	TRBJ2-1	.	TGCGCCAGCAGCTTGAACACGTACAATGAGCAGTTCTTC	CASSLNTYNEQFF
TRBV29-1	TRBD2	TRBJ2-1	few	TGCAGCGTTGAAGGGCTCACTGGGGCTAGCGGAGAATTCAATGAGCAGTTCTTC	CSVEGLTGASGEFNEQFF
TRBV2	TRBD2	TRBJ2-1	few	TGTGCCAGCAGTGGGGAACTAGCGGGGGCCTATGAGCAGTTCTTC	CASSGELAGAYEQFF
TRBV7-8	.	TRBJ1-6	many	TGTGCCAGCAGCTACCAGGCTAGGGATTCACCCCTCCACTTT	CASSYQARDSPLHF
TRBV3-1	.	TRBJ2-7	.	TGTGCCAGCAGCCAAGATTTGGGACCTTTATCCTACGAGCAGTACTTC	CASSQDLGPLSYEQYF
TRBV7-2	.	TRBJ1-4	many	TGTGCCAGCAGCTTGACAGCAACTAATGAAAAACTGTTTTTT	CASSLTATNEKLFF
TRBV4-2	.	TRBJ2-7	.	TGTGCCAGCAGGCCTGCGCCAGGGATAGACTACGAGCAGTACTTC	CASRPAPGIDYEQYF
TRBV12-3/TRBV12-4	.	TRBJ2-7	few	TGTGCCAGCAGTCTAACGGACGGGGGTTACGAGCAGTACTTC	CASSLTDGGYEQYF
TRBV20-1	.	TRBJ2-7	few	TGCAGTGCTAGGGGCCCCCTGACAGCTACCTACGAGCAGTACTTC	CSARGPLTATYEQYF
TRBV4-3	.	TRBJ2-1	.	TGCGCCAGCAGCCCCCTGAATAGCGTTATTGAGCAGTTCTTC	CASSPLNSVIEQFF
TRBV28	.	TRBJ1-1	few	TGTGCCAGCAGTCCTACTATTGCCGGGAACACTGAAGCTTTCTTT	CASSPTIAGNTEAFF
TRBV10-2	TRBD2	TRBJ2-1	.	TGCGCCAGCAGTGAGTCGAGACTAGCGGGGGATAATGAGCAGTTCTTC	CASSESRLAGDNEQFF
TRBV28	TRBD1	TRBJ2-1	.	TGTGCCAGCAGTTCGTACAGGGGGAGCTCCTACAATGAGCAGTTCTTC	CASSSYRGSSYNEQFF
TRBV25-1	.	TRBJ1-2	.	TGTGCCAGCTCCAAACTAGGGGCCGTTGGCTACACCTTC	CASSKLGAVGYTF
TRBV20-1	.	TRBJ2-4	.	TGCAGTGCTAGACCGGGGGTAGCCAAAAACATTCAGTACTTC	CSARPGVAKNIQYF
TRBV28	.	TRBJ2-7	.	TGTGCCAGCAGTTTATCGGGGGCTAGCGGCTCCTACGAGCAGTACTTC	CASSLSGASGSYEQYF
TRBV15	.	TRBJ2-1	many	TGTGCCACCAGCAGAGAACAGAACAATGAGCAGTTCTTC	CATSREQNNEQFF
TRBV29-1	.	TRBJ2-7	few	TGCAGCGTTGAAGGGACTGAGGGGAGGAACTCCTACGAGCAGTACTTC	CSVEGTEGRNSYEQYF
TRBV20-1	TRBD2	TRBJ2-1	.	TGCAGTGCTAGAAGGACTAGCGTCAACAATGAGCAGTTCTTC	CSARRTSVNNEQFF
TRBV20-1	TRBD2	TRBJ2-3	few	TGCAGTGCTAGAGATCCGTTCGTAGCGGGAGACCGCGATACGCAGTATTTT	CSARDPFVAGDRDTQYF
TRBV9	.	TRBJ2-7	.	TGTGCCAGCAGCGTAGGTTCCGGGGCTTCCTACGAGCAGTACTTC	CASSVGSGASYEQYF
TRBV7-3	.	TRBJ1-2	many	TGTGCCAGCAGCTTAACGCCAGGGCCTAACTATGGCTACACCTTC	CASSLTPGPNYGYTF
TRBV10-3	TRBD1	TRBJ2-3	few	TGTGCCATCAGTGAGTCGGGACAGGTAGCAGATACGCAGTATTTT	CAISESGQVADTQYF
TRBV6-5	.	TRBJ2-7	few	TGTGCCAGCAGTTACTCGACTACTAACTACGAGCAGTACTTC	CASSYSTTNYEQYF
TRBV18	.	TRBJ2-7	.	TGTGCCAGCTCACCCTTTCCAGGGTTCCACGAGCAGTACTTC	CASSPFPGFHEQYF
TRBV24-1	TRBD1	TRBJ2-1	once	TGTGCCACCAGTGATTTAGGGGACAGTAAATACAATGAGCAGTTCTTC	CATSDLGDSKYNEQFF
TRBV20-1	.	TRBJ2-6	few	TGCAGTGCTTGGGCCGTCCCTGGGGCCAACGTCCTGACTTTC	CSAWAVPGANVLTF
TRBV6-5	.	TRBJ1-2	.	TGTGCCAGCAGTGAGTACGGGGCCGTCGATGGCTACACCTTC	CASSEYGAVDGYTF